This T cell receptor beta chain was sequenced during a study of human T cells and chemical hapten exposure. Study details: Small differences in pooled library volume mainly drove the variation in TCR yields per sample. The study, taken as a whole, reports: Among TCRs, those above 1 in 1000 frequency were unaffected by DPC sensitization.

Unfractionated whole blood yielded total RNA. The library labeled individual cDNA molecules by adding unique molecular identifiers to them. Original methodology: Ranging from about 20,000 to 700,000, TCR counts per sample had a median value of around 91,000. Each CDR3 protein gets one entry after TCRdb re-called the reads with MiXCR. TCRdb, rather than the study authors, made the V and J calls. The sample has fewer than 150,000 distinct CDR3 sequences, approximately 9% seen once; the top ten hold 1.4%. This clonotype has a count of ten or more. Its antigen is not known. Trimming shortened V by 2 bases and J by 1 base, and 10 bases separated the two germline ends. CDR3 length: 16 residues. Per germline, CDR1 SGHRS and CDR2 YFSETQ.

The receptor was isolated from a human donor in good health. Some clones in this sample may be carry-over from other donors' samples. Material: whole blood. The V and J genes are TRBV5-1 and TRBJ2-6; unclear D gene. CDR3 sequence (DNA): TGCGCCAGCAGCTTCGCTCTTTCTTCTGGGGCCAACGTCCTGACTTTC. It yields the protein CASSFALSSGANVLTF.